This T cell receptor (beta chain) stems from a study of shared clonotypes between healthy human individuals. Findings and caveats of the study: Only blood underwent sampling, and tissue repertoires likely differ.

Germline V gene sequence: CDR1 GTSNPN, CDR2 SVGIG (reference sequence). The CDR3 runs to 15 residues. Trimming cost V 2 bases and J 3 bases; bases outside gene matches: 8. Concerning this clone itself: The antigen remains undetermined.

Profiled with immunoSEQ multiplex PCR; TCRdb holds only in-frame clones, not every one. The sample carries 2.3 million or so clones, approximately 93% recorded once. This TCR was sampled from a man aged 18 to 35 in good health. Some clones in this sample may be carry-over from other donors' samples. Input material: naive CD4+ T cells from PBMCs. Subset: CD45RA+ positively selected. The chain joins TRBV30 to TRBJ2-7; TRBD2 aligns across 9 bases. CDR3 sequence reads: CAWSQGSGSFYEQYF. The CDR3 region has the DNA TGTGCCTGGAGTCAGGGTAGCGGGAGTTTCTACGAGCAGTACTTC.